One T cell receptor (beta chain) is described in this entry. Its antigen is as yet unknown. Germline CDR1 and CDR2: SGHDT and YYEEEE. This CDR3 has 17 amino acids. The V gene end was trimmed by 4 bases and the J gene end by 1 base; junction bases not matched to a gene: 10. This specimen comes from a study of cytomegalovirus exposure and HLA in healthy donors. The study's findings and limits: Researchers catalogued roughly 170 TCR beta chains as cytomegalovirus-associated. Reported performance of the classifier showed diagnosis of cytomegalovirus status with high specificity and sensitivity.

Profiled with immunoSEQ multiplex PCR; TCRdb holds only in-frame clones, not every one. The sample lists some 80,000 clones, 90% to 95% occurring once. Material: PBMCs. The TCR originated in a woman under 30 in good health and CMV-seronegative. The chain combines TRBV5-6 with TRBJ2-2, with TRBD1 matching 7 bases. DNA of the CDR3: TGTGCCAGCAGCAACCTCCCGGGACAGAGGAACACCGGGGAGCTGTTTTTT. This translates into CASSNLPGQRNTGELFF.